Below are 2 T cell receptor beta chains sequenced from a single sample in a study of blood T cell repertoires in COVID-19. Using immunoSEQ multiplex PCR, the repertoire was profiled, and TCRdb retains in-frame clones only, with some absent. The data hold some 430,000 clones, with 90% observed a single time. The sequenced material came from PBMCs or T cells enriched from blood (not recorded which). The origin of the receptors is a man between 18 and 29 years old who had recovered from COVID-19.

This clone turned up a few times. This chain links TRBV27 with TRBJ1-6; perhaps TRBD1 as D (6 bases). Trimming left V 4 bases short and J 6 bases short, with 13 bases between. Germline CDR1 and CDR2: MNHEY and SMNVEV (reference sequence). This CDR3 region has 15 residues. In DNA, the CDR3 is TGTGCCAGCAGTTCGCAGGGGTTCGGTAATTCACCCCTCCACTTT. This codes for CASSSQGFGNSPLHF.

The gene calls are TRBV6-1 and TRBJ2-7; tentatively, D is TRBD1 (6 bases). The CDR3 contains 16 residues. Germline V lookup: CDR1 MNHNS, CDR2 SASEGT. V lost 1 base and J lost 2, with 15 bases in between. CDR3 coding DNA: TGTGCCAGCAGTGAAGAAGCAGGACAGCCAACCTACGAGCAGTACTTC. Translated, it gives CASSEEAGQPTYEQYF.